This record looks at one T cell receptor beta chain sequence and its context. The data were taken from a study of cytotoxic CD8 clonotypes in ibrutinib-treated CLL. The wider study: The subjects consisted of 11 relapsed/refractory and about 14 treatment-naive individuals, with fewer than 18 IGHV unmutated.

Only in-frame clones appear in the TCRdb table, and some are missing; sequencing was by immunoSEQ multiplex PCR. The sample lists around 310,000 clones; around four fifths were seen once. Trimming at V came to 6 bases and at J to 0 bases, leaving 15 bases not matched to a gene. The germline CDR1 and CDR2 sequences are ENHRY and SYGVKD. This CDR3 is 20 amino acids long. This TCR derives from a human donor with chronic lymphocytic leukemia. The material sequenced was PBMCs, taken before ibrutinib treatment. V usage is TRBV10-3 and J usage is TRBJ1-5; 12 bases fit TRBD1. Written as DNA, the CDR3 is TGTGCCATCAGCGAACACTGGGACAGGGGGCCCTCTTATAGCAATCAGCCCCAGCATTTT. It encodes CAISEHWDRGPSYSNQPQHF.